The entry that follows covers one T cell receptor (beta chain) sequence. The entry originates in a study of blood T cell repertoires in COVID-19. The overall study: COVID-19 samples from acute and convalescent phases originated in the United States, Italy and Spain. From T cells, B-cell-depleted T cells, or PBMCs came the material, which was cDNA or gDNA.

The CDR3 totals 14 residues. Trimming left V 3 bases short and J 0 bases short, with 8 bases between. CDR1 and CDR2 (germline): LGHDT, YNNKEL (reference sequence). Sequenced by immunoSEQ multiplex PCR; TCRdb stores in-frame clones only, minus some. The sample holds about 63,000 clones, around four fifths seen once. This TCR came from a human donor in a cohort sampled during active COVID-19. Sequencing was done on a sample of peripheral blood. The chain joins TRBV3-1 (or the pseudogene TRBV3-2) to TRBJ1-1, with D uncertain. In DNA, the CDR3 is TGTGCCAGCAGCCAGACACCTCTGAACACTGAAGCTTTCTTT. It encodes CASSQTPLNTEAFF.